These 14 T cell receptor beta chains were sequenced from one sample in a study of tumor-infiltrating lymphocytes in localized non-small cell lung cancer. Assay: immunoSEQ multiplex PCR; the TCRdb copy retains only in-frame clones and omits some. Counted here are 9,200 or so clones, 70% to 85% occurring once; the ten biggest clones make up 6.9%. Source material: uninvolved lung tissue not adjacent to the tumor. These receptors came from a human donor with non-small cell lung cancer.

The chain uses TRBV28 and TRBJ2-1; 9 bases line up with TRBD1. The CDR3 covers 20 residues. CDR1 and CDR2 (germline): MDHEN, SYDVKM. Losses at the gene ends were 5 bases for V and 6 bases for J; bases not matched to a gene: 23. The CDR3 reads CASSAQRAAARDRVGNEQFF. Here the CDR3 DNA reads TGTGCCAGCAGTGCTCAAAGAGCCGCAGCCCGGGACAGGGTAGGCAATGAGCAGTTCTTC.

The V gene is TRBV4-2, the J gene TRBJ2-1; 10 nucleotides agree with TRBD2. This CDR3 comprises 16 residues. J lost 2 bases, V lost 5 bases, and 6 bases had no gene match. CDR1 is LGHNA, CDR2 YNFKEQ, per germline. The CDR3 spells CASSEIAGGTYNEQFF. CDR3 coding DNA: TGTGCCAGCAGCGAAATAGCGGGGGGTACCTACAATGAGCAGTTCTTC.

CDR3 residues: CASNSYNEQFF. Here the CDR3 DNA reads TGTGCCAGCAACTCCTACAATGAGCAGTTCTTC. V usage is TRBV2 and J usage is TRBJ2-1; no definite D call. This CDR3 is 11 amino acids long. Germline CDR1 and CDR2: SNHLY and FYNNEI. Between the trimmed V and J ends, which lost 7 bases and 0 bases, there was a span of 1 base.

The gene calls are TRBV5-1 and TRBJ2-3; D assignment may be TRBD1 or TRBD2 (6 bases each). Trimming removed 7 bases at V and 1 base at J, with 19 bases between. Per the germline V gene, CDR1 is SGHRS and CDR2 is YFSETQ. The CDR3 runs 16 residues. The CDR3 nucleotides are TGCGCCAGCTCCCAGGGGAGGCAGGTGGGCACAGATACGCAGTATTTT. Translating gives CASSQGRQVGTDTQYF.

The chain links TRBV6-5 to TRBJ2-4; D not resolved. Germline V gene sequence: CDR1 MNHEY, CDR2 SVGAGI. V lost 0 bases and J lost 3, with 12 bases in between. CDR3 length: 16 amino acids. CDR3 bases: TGTGCCAGCAGTTACTCCTCACCCCATGGCAAAAACATTCAGTACTTC. The encoded protein is CASSYSSPHGKNIQYF.

This clone occurred once. The chain combines TRBV19 with TRBJ1-2; TRBD1 aligns across 12 bases. Germline V gene lookup returns CDR1 LNHDA and CDR2 SQIVND (reference sequence). After removal of 4 bases from V and 4 bases from J, the junction contained 4 bases not matched to a gene. This CDR3 spans 15 amino acids. DNA of the CDR3: TGTGCCAGTAGTAGAGGGACAGGGGGCGGCTATGGCTACACCTTC. Translation: CASSRGTGGGYGYTF.

The chain carries TRBV20-1 and TRBJ2-3; either TRBD1 or TRBD2 may fit D (5 bases each). Germline CDR1 DFQATT, CDR2 SNEGSKA (reference sequence). The CDR3 is made up of 10 amino acids. Deletions cut 5 bases from V and 6 bases from J, with 6 bases between. CDR3 in amino acids: CSAWGDTQYF. The DNA of the CDR3 is TGCAGTGCTTGGGGGGATACGCAGTATTTT.

The chain combines TRBV11-2 with TRBJ2-5; a weak D match, TRBD2 (6 bases). The CDR3 extends over 14 amino acids. Germline assignment: CDR1 SGHAT and CDR2 FQNNGV. The V and J ends lost 3 bases and 3 bases respectively, with 11 bases between them. CDR3 nucleotide sequence: TGTGCCAGCAGCTTTTATAGCGGTGAAGAGACCCAGTACTTC. It yields the protein CASSFYSGEETQYF.

This clone was observed once. The chain uses TRBV25-1 and TRBJ1-4; 8 nucleotides line up with TRBD1. V dropped 0 bases and J dropped 7; count of bases not matched to a gene: 4. The germline V gene encodes CDR1 MGHDK and CDR2 SYGVNS. The CDR3 has 15 residues. CDR3 in amino acids: CASSEYQGAGEKLFF. DNA for the CDR3: TGTGCCAGCAGTGAATATCAGGGGGCGGGTGAAAAACTGTTTTTT.

This sequence joins TRBV27 and TRBJ1-6; maybe TRBD1 (5 bases). Germline V gene sequence: CDR1 MNHEY, CDR2 SMNVEV (reference sequence). The CDR3 loop spans 14 amino acids. Trimming stripped 5 bases from V and 10 bases from J, with 15 bases between. For the CDR3, the DNA is TGTGCCAGCAGTCACGGGACTCTAAGCTCACCCCTCCACTTT. Amino acids: CASSHGTLSSPLHF.

The chain has TRBV28 and TRBJ1-1; D gene uncertain. V gave up 4 bases and J gave up 5 bases, with 14 bases separating them. The CDR3 consists of 14 residues. Germline V gives CDR1 MDHEN, CDR2 SYDVKM. CDR3 nucleotide sequence: TGTGCCAGCAGTTGGTCGAACTGGGGTACTGAAGCTTTCTTT. As protein: CASSWSNWGTEAFF.

The V call is TRBV9, the J call TRBJ2-1; the D is unclear. Trimming shortened V by 0 bases and J by 5 bases, and 9 bases separated the two germline ends. The CDR3 runs 14 residues. Germline CDR1 and CDR2: SGDLS and YYNGEE. CDR3 amino acids: CASSVGGLDNEQFF. The CDR3 DNA is TGTGCCAGCAGCGTAGGAGGTCTCGACAATGAGCAGTTCTTC. Supplemented by reference TRBV9 and TRBJ2-1, the full variable domain reads DSGVTQTPKHLITATGQRVTLRCSPRSGDLSVYWYQQSLDQGLQFLIQYYNGEERAKGNILERFSAQQFPDLHSELNLSSLELGDSALYFCASSVGGLDNEQFFGPGTRLTVL.

This clone was seen once. The rearrangement joins TRBV5-1 to TRBJ2-5; 10 positions match TRBD2. Germline-derived CDR1 and CDR2 are SGHRS and YFSETQ. This CDR3 has 15 residues. Trimming at V came to 8 bases and at J to 5 bases, leaving 12 bases not matched to a gene. Here the CDR3 DNA reads TGCGCCAGTTCCGGGACTAGCGCCCCCGTGGAGACCCAGTACTTC. The encoded protein is CASSGTSAPVETQYF.

The rearrangement links TRBV5-6 to TRBJ1-3; no reliable D call. This CDR3 spans 14 amino acids. Germline V gene data show CDR1 as SGHDT and CDR2 as YYEEEE. Trimming took 1 base from V and 2 from J, leaving 7 bases between them. The CDR3 nucleotides read TGTGCCAGCAGCTTGCGGACCCCTGGAAACACCATATATTTT. Its protein is CASSLRTPGNTIYF.